The clone carrying this T cell receptor beta chain was seen a few times. Its specificity is not known. The sample is drawn from a study of type 1 regulatory T cells. The wider study: T-allo10 is an in vitro-generated, Tr1-enriched CD4 T cell product specific for alloantigen.

Study-wide findings and caveats: Type 1 regulatory T cells had a more restricted TCR repertoire than non-type 1 regulatory T cells.

TCRdb processed the reads anew with MiXCR; each CDR3 protein has one entry. Counted here are 60,000 to 70,000 distinct CDR3 sequences, about 48% occurring once; the ten biggest clones make up around 2.1%. V lost 1 base and J lost 8, with 8 bases in between. CDR1 SEHNR and CDR2 FQNEAQ come from the germline V gene (reference sequence). The CDR3 covers 12 residues. V is TRBV7-9 and J is TRBJ1-2; unclear D gene. The TCR was taken from a human donor in good health. The sample taken for sequencing was cultured non-Tr1 T cells, either the whole culture or a sorted T cell fraction (not recorded which). The CDR3 is CASSLEDMGYTF. Written as DNA, the CDR3 is TGTGCCAGCAGCTTAGAAGACATGGGCTACACCTTC.